These 14 T cell receptor beta chains share one sample of origin, sequenced in a study of shared clonotypes between healthy human individuals. Selected positively for CCR7 and CD45RO-negative, naive CD8 cells excluded terminally differentiated effector memory CD45RA+ cells. Produced via immunoSEQ multiplex PCR; TCRdb's table is partial and in-frame only. The sample contains fewer than 850,000 clones, 96% of which appear only once. The material sequenced was naive CD8+ T cells sorted from blood. The receptor source for this set is a man aged 30 to 39 in good health.

The chain joins TRBV27 to TRBJ2-2; 9 nucleotides match TRBD1. This CDR3 has 15 residues. Losses at the gene ends were 5 bases for V and 6 bases for J; bases not matched to a gene: 7. CDR1 is MNHEY and CDR2 is SMNVEV in the germline V gene (reference sequence). The CDR3 sequence is CASSGRQGGAGELFF. CDR3 nucleotides: TGTGCCAGCAGTGGCAGACAGGGGGGCGCCGGGGAGCTGTTTTTT.

The V and J genes are TRBV7-6 and TRBJ2-5; no clear D gene. CDR3 length: 15 amino acids. Germline loops: CDR1 SGHVS, CDR2 FNYEAQ. Trimming removed 5 bases from V and 2 bases from J, with 15 bases in between. CDR3 amino acids: CASSPIRDTQETQYF. The CDR3, as DNA: TGTGCCAGCAGCCCAATAAGGGATACTCAAGAGACCCAGTACTTC.

This clone was counted a single time. The V call is TRBV5-1, the J call TRBJ2-3; 7 bases fit TRBD2. The ends lost 3 bases at V and 3 bases at J; junction bases unmatched: 10. The length of the CDR3 is 16 residues. CDR1 and CDR2 (germline): SGHRS, YFSETQ. DNA for the CDR3: TGCGCCAGCAGCTCCGGACTAGTGAGGTTAACAGATACGCAGTATTTT. The encoded protein is CASSSGLVRLTDTQYF.

V gene TRBV15 combines with J gene TRBJ2-3; D not resolved. Trimming took off 6 bases at V and 4 bases at J, with 11 bases between the two ends. This CDR3 has 13 amino acids. Germline-derived CDR1 and CDR2 are LNHNV and YYDKDF (reference sequence). CDR3 residues: CATRLSLPDTQYF. DNA for the CDR3: TGTGCCACCAGGTTAAGTTTGCCAGATACGCAGTATTTT.

The chain combines TRBV13 with TRBJ2-7, with TRBD1 matching 7 bases. This CDR3 is 16 amino acids long. Losses at the gene ends were 5 bases for V and 0 bases for J; bases not matched to a gene: 10. Germline loops: CDR1 PRHDT, CDR2 FYEKMQ (reference sequence). The CDR3 region is CASSPVTGTASYEQYF. CDR3 nucleotides: TGTGCCAGCAGCCCCGTTACCGGGACAGCCTCCTACGAGCAGTACTTC.

The chain has TRBV13 and TRBJ2-1, with 8 bases matching TRBD2. Germline CDR1 reads PRHDT; CDR2 reads FYEKMQ (reference sequence). V lost 5 bases and J lost 3; bases outside the gene matches: 6. CDR3 length equals 15 residues. CDR3: CASSPGLGNYNEQFF. The CDR3 region has the DNA TGTGCCAGCAGCCCGGGACTAGGCAACTACAATGAGCAGTTCTTC.

The chain carries TRBV12-5 and TRBJ2-1; tentative D call: TRBD2 (6 bases). Germline CDR1 and CDR2: LGHNT and FRNRAP. The CDR3 has 14 residues. V lost 7 bases and J lost 8, with 18 bases in between. CDR3 residues: CASDSGLSGHEQFF. The CDR3 nucleotides are TGTGCTAGTGATAGCGGACTATCGGGGCATGAGCAGTTCTTC.

The genes are TRBV6-5 and TRBJ2-7, with 7 bases aligning to TRBD1. Losses at the gene ends were 0 bases for V and 2 bases for J; bases not matched to a gene: 7. CDR1 is MNHEY, CDR2 SVGAGI, per germline. This CDR3 is built from 16 residues. The CDR3 reads CASSYSGRGWAYEQYF. CDR3 DNA: TGTGCCAGCAGTTACTCTGGCAGGGGGTGGGCCTACGAGCAGTACTTC.

The gene calls are TRBV5-4 and TRBJ2-1; the D call may be TRBD1 or TRBD2 (5 bases each). The CDR3 sequence is 15 residues long. In germline, CDR1 is SGHNT, CDR2 YYREEE (reference sequence). V was clipped by 0 bases and J by 8 bases, with 15 bases between them. In nucleotides, the CDR3 is TGTGCCAGCAGCTTGGAGGGATTGAGGGGAGATGAGCAGTTCTTC. This codes for CASSLEGLRGDEQFF.

With regard to this clone: The sample contains more than one DNA sequence encoding this CDR3. This rearrangement joins TRBV20-1 to TRBJ1-2; D remains unclear. The V gene's germline CDR1 is DFQATT and CDR2 SNEGSKA (reference sequence). V lost 0 bases and J lost 1, with 0 bases in between. This CDR3 comprises 11 residues. This CDR3 reads CSARDNYGYTF. Here the CDR3 DNA reads TGCAGTGCTAGAGATAACTATGGCTACACCTTC.

The chain has TRBV4-1 and TRBJ2-7; 10 nucleotides align to TRBD2. CDR1 MGHRA and CDR2 YSYEKL come from the germline V gene. CDR3 length: 15 amino acids. With V trimmed by 1 base and J by 5 bases, 5 bases remained unmatched. The CDR3 protein is CASSQGTSGGDEQYF. CDR3 DNA sequence: TGCGCCAGCAGCCAAGGGACTAGCGGCGGGGACGAGCAGTACTTC.

CDR3 loop: CASSLVEGWPYNEQFF. The CDR3 coding sequence is TGTGCCAGCAGCTTAGTGGAGGGGTGGCCCTACAATGAGCAGTTCTTC. The chain is built from TRBV7-9 and TRBJ2-1; possibly TRBD2 for D (6 bases). This CDR3 is built from 16 residues. V was shortened by 1 base and J by 2 bases, with 12 bases between the two germline ends. The germline V gene encodes CDR1 SEHNR and CDR2 FQNEAQ (reference sequence).

The rearrangement joins TRBV5-1 to TRBJ1-4, with a possible D match to TRBD1 (5 bases). The germline CDR1 and CDR2 sequences are SGHRS and YFSETQ. CDR3 length equals 14 residues. V lost 4 bases and J lost 9, with 16 bases in between. The CDR3 reads CASSGGDEVQKLFF. CDR3 in DNA: TGCGCCAGCAGCGGGGGGGACGAGGTCCAAAAACTGTTTTTT.

This chain uses TRBV4-1 with TRBJ2-1; 9 bases are a match to TRBD1. Germline V gene lookup returns CDR1 MGHRA and CDR2 YSYEKL. V lost 3 bases, J lost 6 bases, and 6 bases stayed unmatched. The CDR3 totals 15 residues. The CDR3 here is CASSHGQGMGNEQFF. Written as DNA, the CDR3 is TGCGCCAGCAGCCACGGACAGGGGATGGGCAATGAGCAGTTCTTC.